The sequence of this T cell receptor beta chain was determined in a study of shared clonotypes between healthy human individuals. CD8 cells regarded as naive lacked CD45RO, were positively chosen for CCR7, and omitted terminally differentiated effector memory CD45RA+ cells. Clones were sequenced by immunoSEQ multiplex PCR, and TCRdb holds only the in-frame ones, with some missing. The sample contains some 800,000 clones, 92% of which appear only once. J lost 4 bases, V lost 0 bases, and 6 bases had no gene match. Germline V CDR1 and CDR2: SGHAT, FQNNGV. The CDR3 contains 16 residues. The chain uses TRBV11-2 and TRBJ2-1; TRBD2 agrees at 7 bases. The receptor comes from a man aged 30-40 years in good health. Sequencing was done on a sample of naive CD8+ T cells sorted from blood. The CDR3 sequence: CASSLDSLAAYNEQFF. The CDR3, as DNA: TGTGCCAGCAGCTTAGATAGCCTAGCGGCGTACAATGAGCAGTTCTTC.